These T cell receptor beta chains were read from a single sample in a study of HIV-infected patients and healthy controls. Each CDR3 protein gets one entry after TCRdb re-called the 5' RACE reads with MiXCR. This table has roughly 15,000 distinct CDR3 sequences, roughly 12% appearing once. This material consisted of blood, taken during antiretroviral therapy. The source is an adult with HIV infection. The donor label of this sample is uncertain. Both conserved end residues are part of each CDR3. Fields, in order: clone size, D gene, J gene, V gene, CDR3 DNA, CDR3 protein. The D gene is left open where the match is weak. Expanded clones are given a class, and other clones once, few, many or no size at all.

many	NA	TRBJ2-7	TRBV28	TGTGCCAGCAGCTTTGAGTGGAACGAGCAGTACTTC	CASSFEWNEQYF
many	NA	TRBJ2-3	TRBV2	TGTGCCAGCGGGGGTGACTTAGGCCCTCGCACAGATACGCAGTATTTT	CASGGDLGPRTDTQYF
medium-sized	TRBD1	TRBJ2-7	TRBV28	TGTGCCAGCAGTTTCCGGGGACAGGTTTTTACCTACGAGCAGTACTTC	CASSFRGQVFTYEQYF
medium-sized	TRBD1	TRBJ1-2	TRBV5-1	TGCGCCAGCAGCCCTGACAGGGTTGGGAGTGGCTACACCTTC	CASSPDRVGSGYTF
many	TRBD1	TRBJ1-2	TRBV4-2	TGTGCCAGCAGCCAAGAAAGGAGGGGACAGGGGAATGGGGGCTACACCTTC	CASSQERRGQGNGGYTF
many	NA	TRBJ2-1	TRBV9	TGTGCCAGCAGCCGTTGGGTTGGGGACAATGAGCAGTTCTTC	CASSRWVGDNEQFF
many	TRBD1	TRBJ1-6	TRBV5-8	TGTGCCAGCAGCGCTGGACAGGGGAGATCACCCCTCCACTTT	CASSAGQGRSPLHF
many	NA	TRBJ1-3	TRBV29-1	TGCAGCGTTGAAGAAACAGCTAGAAACACCATATATTTT	CSVEETARNTIYF
NA	NA	TRBJ2-7	TRBV28	TGTGCCAGCAGTTTGGGACAAGTCTACGAGCAGTACTTC	CASSLGQVYEQYF
many	NA	TRBJ1-2	TRBV28	TGTGCCAGCTGCCACCCCCAAGAGCGGGCGCGAGGCTACACCTTC	CASCHPQERARGYTF
many	TRBD2	TRBJ2-3	TRBV7-9	TGTGCCAGCAGTCAGAGTAGCGGGAGCACAGATACGCAGTATTTT	CASSQSSGSTDTQYF
NA	NA	TRBJ2-7	TRBV5-1	TGCGCCAGCAGCTACTCTTCCGGGGCCGCCTACGAGCAGTACTTC	CASSYSSGAAYEQYF
NA	TRBD1	TRBJ1-1	TRBV12-3/TRBV12-4	TGTGCCAGCAGTTTAAAACTCTCAGGGGGTAACACTGAAGCTTTCTTT	CASSLKLSGGNTEAFF
few	TRBD1	TRBJ1-1	TRBV5-6	TGTGCCAGCAGACGCGGGACAGGGGCCACTGAAGCTTTCTTT	CASRRGTGATEAFF
many	NA	TRBJ1-3	TRBV18	TGTGCCAGCTCACTATCGCTACCGACAGCCCCTACTCTGTTCGGAAACACCATATATTTT	CASSLSLPTAPTLFGNTIYF
many	TRBD2	TRBJ2-1	TRBV3-1	TGTGCCAGCAGCCAAGATGGGACTAGCGGGATGGATGAGCAGTTCTTC	CASSQDGTSGMDEQFF
many	TRBD1	TRBJ2-2	TRBV19	TGTGCCAGTAGTGGCTGGGACAGGGATAACGGGGAGCTGTTTTTT	CASSGWDRDNGELFF
many	TRBD2	TRBJ2-7	TRBV7-8	TGTGCCAGCAGCTTAGTTCTAGCGGGAGAGGGGAACGAGCAGTACTTC	CASSLVLAGEGNEQYF
many	NA	TRBJ2-2	TRBV14	TGTGCCAGCAGCCAAGGGAACACCGGGGAGCTGTTTTTT	CASSQGNTGELFF
few	NA	TRBJ1-2	TRBV19	TGTGCCAGTAGTATAGGGACAGTCTCTAACTATGGCTACACCTTC	CASSIGTVSNYGYTF
many	TRBD2	TRBJ2-1	TRBV28	TGTGCCAGCAGCCCCATACTAGCGCGGAATGAGCAGTTCTTC	CASSPILARNEQFF
NA	NA	TRBJ1-3	TRBV7-8	TGTGCCAGCAGCTATTTTTGGACGGCCGGACACACCATATATTTT	CASSYFWTAGHTIYF
many	TRBD2	TRBJ2-7	TRBV28	TGTGCCAGCAGTTTCCAGCGGGAGGCCTCCTACGAGCAGTACTTC	CASSFQREASYEQYF
NA	NA	TRBJ2-4	TRBV3-1	TGTGCCAGCAGCCAAGATTGGCTAGAAGGGAACATTCAGTACTTC	CASSQDWLEGNIQYF
many	NA	TRBJ2-2	TRBV20-1	TGCAGTGCTCCGTATCCAGGCCCCGGGGAGCTGTTTTTT	CSAPYPGPGELFF
many	TRBD2	TRBJ2-1	TRBV2	TGTGCCAGCAGTGAAGCTTTAGCGGGAGACATTGAGCAGTTCTTC	CASSEALAGDIEQFF
many	NA	TRBJ1-3	TRBV30	TGTGCCGCACAGAGGGAGTCTGGAAACACCATATATTTT	CAAQRESGNTIYF
NA	TRBD1	TRBJ2-7	TRBV6-5	TGTGCCAGCAGAACAGGGACAGGGGTTTCCTACGAGCAGTACTTC	CASRTGTGVSYEQYF
many	TRBD1	TRBJ1-6	TRBV20-1	TGCAGTGCTAGGGAACTACCGGGACAGGGTTCCTATAATTCACCCCTCCACTTT	CSARELPGQGSYNSPLHF
NA	NA	TRBJ2-7	TRBV3-1	TGTGCCAGCAGCCAAGCAGGCATCCACGAGCAGTACTTC	CASSQAGIHEQYF
many	NA	TRBJ1-2	TRBV12-3/TRBV12-4	TGTGCCAGCAGTTTTCGGGACTATGGCTACACCTTC	CASSFRDYGYTF
many	TRBD1	TRBJ2-3	TRBV29-1	TGCAGCGTCGACAGGGGAAAGGCGACAGATACGCAGTATTTT	CSVDRGKATDTQYF
many	NA	TRBJ2-3	TRBV27	TGTGCCAGCAGCCGGAAGGGACGCACAGATACGCAGTATTTT	CASSRKGRTDTQYF
many	NA	TRBJ2-7	TRBV4-1	TGCGCCAGCAGCCAAGAATGGGCGGGAACGTACGAGCAGTACTTC	CASSQEWAGTYEQYF
many	TRBD1	TRBJ2-7	TRBV28	TGTGCCAGCAGTTTAGGGCAGGGGGCTTACGAGCAGTACTTC	CASSLGQGAYEQYF
NA	NA	TRBJ2-5	TRBV7-2	TGTGCCAGCAGCTTATACGGAGGAGAGACCCAGTACTTC	CASSLYGGETQYF
medium-sized	NA	TRBJ2-5	TRBV7-9	TGTGCCAGCAGCTCCCAGGGTACGGGAGCCCAAGAGACCCAGTACTTC	CASSSQGTGAQETQYF
many	TRBD2	TRBJ2-5	TRBV10-3	TGTGCCATCAGTGAGTCCGGGACTAGCGGTTCCGAAGAGACCCAGTACTTC	CAISESGTSGSEETQYF
many	NA	TRBJ1-1	TRBV7-8	TGTGCCAGCAGCCCAAGAGCGGGCCGCATCTGGACTGAAGCTTTCTTT	CASSPRAGRIWTEAFF
many	NA	TRBJ2-1	TRBV12-3/TRBV12-4	TGTGCCAGCAGTTTTCATTTGAACGCGGACAATGAGCAGTTCTTC	CASSFHLNADNEQFF
many	NA	TRBJ2-1	TRBV13	TGTGCCAGCAGCTTGAGCGGAGCGTCCTACAATGAGCAGTTCTTC	CASSLSGASYNEQFF